The table lists the clone carrying this T cell receptor beta chain with a few counts. Its antigen is unknown. Some clones are missing from TCRdb's copy, which holds only in-frame ones; the method was immunoSEQ multiplex PCR. The sample shows roughly 43,000 clones, around 82% of them seen only once. As for time point: week 47, end of study. The investigators gave 300 ug of mutant IDH1 20-mer peptide in each vaccine dose, together with topical imiquimod. This entry comes from a study of a mutant IDH1 vaccine in newly diagnosed glioma. Study-wide context: Patients were started on vaccination 4-6 weeks after radiotherapy alone, or with temozolomide cycles. Patients arrived already treated with radiotherapy, temozolomide, or both, most having had both.

Findings and limits, study-wide: Pseudoprogression showed no apparent link to changes in top peripheral T cell clonotypes.

This TCR derives from a man younger than 35 with glioma. Some clones in this sample may be carry-over from other donors' samples. Sequencing used PBMCs, obtained from a glioma patient whose treatment included an IDH1 peptide vaccine.

For the CDR3, the DNA is TGCAGCGTCCCTGGGGATAGCAATCAGCCCCAGCATTTT. Translating gives CSVPGDSNQPQHF. The V gene is TRBV29-1, the J gene TRBJ1-5; D not resolved. The germline V gene encodes CDR1 SQVTM and CDR2 ANQGSEA. The V end was cut by 6 bases, the J end by 0 bases, with 9 bases between. The CDR3 consists of 13 residues.